This is a list of T cell receptor beta chains from one sample in a study of blood T cell repertoires in COVID-19. Method: immunoSEQ multiplex PCR; TCRdb's copy keeps in-frame clones and lacks some. The sample shows a few hundred thousand clones, 75% to 90% of them seen only once. The sequenced sample consisted of PBMCs or T cells enriched from blood (not recorded which). Receptors were obtained from a woman aged 18-35 years in a cohort exposed to, infected with or recovered from COVID-19 (not recorded which). The CDR3 runs from the conserved cysteine through the conserved F or W. Fields, in order: clone size, J gene, D gene, V gene, CDR3 protein, CDR3 DNA. D genes are given only for firm matches. The size field is filled for only some rows; it gives once, few, many or a size class.

clone size: NA; J gene: TRBJ1-2; D gene: NA; V gene: TRBV28; CDR3 protein: CASTVWGEGRNYGYTF; CDR3 DNA: TGTGCCAGCACCGTTTGGGGGGAGGGGCGCAACTATGGCTACACCTTC
clone size: once; J gene: TRBJ2-1; D gene: TRBD1; V gene: TRBV3-1/TRBV3-2; CDR3 protein: CASSQWDRGNEQFF; CDR3 DNA: TGTGCCAGCAGCCAATGGGACAGGGGGAATGAGCAGTTCTTC
clone size: NA; J gene: TRBJ2-3; D gene: NA; V gene: TRBV7-7; CDR3 protein: CASSLGPGSTDTQYF; CDR3 DNA: TGTGCCAGCAGCTTAGGGCCCGGGAGCACAGATACGCAGTATTTT
clone size: NA; J gene: TRBJ2-1; D gene: NA; V gene: TRBV5-4; CDR3 protein: CASSLKLDRNEQFF; CDR3 DNA: TGTGCCAGCAGCTTGAAACTAGATCGTAATGAGCAGTTCTTC
clone size: NA; J gene: TRBJ2-2; D gene: TRBD1; V gene: TRBV7-9; CDR3 protein: CASSTQGARNTGELFF; CDR3 DNA: TGTGCCAGCAGCACACAGGGGGCGCGAAACACCGGGGAGCTGTTTTTT
clone size: NA; J gene: TRBJ1-4; D gene: NA; V gene: TRBV12-5; CDR3 protein: CASAFDSNEKLFF; CDR3 DNA: TGTGCTAGTGCCTTTGACAGTAATGAAAAACTGTTTTTT
clone size: NA; J gene: TRBJ2-3; D gene: TRBD2; V gene: TRBV7-9; CDR3 protein: CASSLGPDGGTTDTQYF; CDR3 DNA: TGTGCCAGCAGCCTAGGGCCGGACGGGGGGACCACAGATACGCAGTATTTT
clone size: NA; J gene: TRBJ1-6; D gene: NA; V gene: TRBV28; CDR3 protein: CASSLTGSSDSPLHF; CDR3 DNA: TGTGCCAGCAGTTTAACAGGCTCCTCGGATTCACCCCTCCACTTT
clone size: NA; J gene: TRBJ2-7; D gene: NA; V gene: TRBV12-3/TRBV12-4; CDR3 protein: CASSLGENEQYF; CDR3 DNA: TGTGCCAGCAGTTTAGGAGAGAACGAGCAGTACTTC
clone size: NA; J gene: TRBJ2-3; D gene: TRBD2; V gene: TRBV10-2; CDR3 protein: CASSDRAGETQYF; CDR3 DNA: TGCGCCAGCAGTGACCGAGCGGGGGAGACGCAGTATTTT
clone size: NA; J gene: TRBJ2-2; D gene: TRBD2; V gene: TRBV29-1; CDR3 protein: CSVVAGTGELFF; CDR3 DNA: TGCAGCGTTGTAGCGGGCACCGGGGAGCTGTTTTTT
clone size: once; J gene: TRBJ2-3; D gene: NA; V gene: TRBV11-3; CDR3 protein: CASRRSVTDTQYF; CDR3 DNA: TGTGCCAGCAGGAGAAGTGTCACCGATACGCAGTATTTT
clone size: NA; J gene: TRBJ2-5; D gene: NA; V gene: TRBV25-1; CDR3 protein: CASSEYGGYPQYF; CDR3 DNA: TGTGCCAGCAGTGAATATGGGGGGTACCCCCAGTACTTC
clone size: few; J gene: TRBJ1-1; D gene: NA; V gene: TRBV28; CDR3 protein: CASKGGGNTEAFF; CDR3 DNA: TGTGCCAGCAAGGGGGGGGGAAACACTGAAGCTTTCTTT
clone size: NA; J gene: TRBJ2-7; D gene: NA; V gene: TRBV5-1; CDR3 protein: CASSLAVGSSYEQYF; CDR3 DNA: TGCGCCAGCAGCTTGGCCGTCGGGAGCTCCTACGAGCAGTACTTC
clone size: once; J gene: TRBJ2-3; D gene: TRBD1; V gene: TRBV5-5; CDR3 protein: CASSPGQGGDTQYF; CDR3 DNA: TGTGCCAGCAGCCCTGGACAGGGAGGAGATACGCAGTATTTT
clone size: NA; J gene: TRBJ2-3; D gene: NA; V gene: TRBV7-9; CDR3 protein: CASSAGGSTDTQYF; CDR3 DNA: TGTGCCAGCAGCGCCGGGGGAAGCACAGATACGCAGTATTTT
clone size: NA; J gene: TRBJ1-5; D gene: TRBD1; V gene: TRBV2; CDR3 protein: CASSITLTGINQPQHF; CDR3 DNA: TGTGCCAGCAGTATTACGCTGACAGGGATTAATCAGCCCCAGCATTTT
clone size: NA; J gene: TRBJ1-2; D gene: TRBD1; V gene: TRBV7-8; CDR3 protein: CASSLMGQHLYGYTF; CDR3 DNA: TGTGCCAGCAGCTTAATGGGACAGCACCTCTATGGCTACACCTTC
clone size: once; J gene: TRBJ2-2; D gene: NA; V gene: TRBV7-2; CDR3 protein: CASSLSAGGGELFF; CDR3 DNA: TGTGCCAGCAGCTTATCCGCGGGCGGCGGGGAGCTGTTTTTT
clone size: NA; J gene: TRBJ2-7; D gene: NA; V gene: TRBV2; CDR3 protein: CASRGVRGVEQYF; CDR3 DNA: TGTGCCAGCAGGGGCGTCAGGGGAGTCGAGCAGTACTTC
clone size: NA; J gene: TRBJ2-1; D gene: TRBD1; V gene: TRBV7-9; CDR3 protein: CASSSGQGEYNEQFF; CDR3 DNA: TGTGCCAGCAGCTCCGGACAGGGGGAATACAATGAGCAGTTCTTC
clone size: NA; J gene: TRBJ1-5; D gene: NA; V gene: TRBV19; CDR3 protein: CASSIQGGYNQPQHF; CDR3 DNA: TGTGCCAGTAGTATACAAGGGGGATACAATCAGCCCCAGCATTTT
clone size: NA; J gene: TRBJ2-3; D gene: NA; V gene: TRBV3-1/TRBV3-2; CDR3 protein: CASSQGAGSLLGTQYF; CDR3 DNA: TGTGCCAGCAGCCAAGGCGCGGGGTCCCTTCTGGGTACGCAGTATTTT
clone size: NA; J gene: TRBJ2-5; D gene: TRBD1; V gene: TRBV7-9; CDR3 protein: CASSDQGQGPETQYF; CDR3 DNA: TGTGCCAGCAGCGACCAAGGACAGGGGCCAGAGACCCAGTACTTC
clone size: NA; J gene: TRBJ2-1; D gene: TRBD2; V gene: TRBV28; CDR3 protein: CASSPGTSGSHEQFF; CDR3 DNA: TGTGCCAGCAGCCCCGGGACTAGCGGGAGTCATGAGCAGTTCTTC
clone size: NA; J gene: TRBJ2-7; D gene: NA; V gene: TRBV18; CDR3 protein: CASSPRPQDGNEQYF; CDR3 DNA: TGTGCCAGCTCACCTCGGCCGCAGGACGGGAACGAGCAGTACTTC
clone size: NA; J gene: TRBJ2-1; D gene: TRBD2; V gene: TRBV6-5; CDR3 protein: CASSWTSGRDEQFF; CDR3 DNA: TGTGCCAGCAGTTGGACTAGCGGGAGGGATGAGCAGTTCTTC
clone size: NA; J gene: TRBJ1-1; D gene: NA; V gene: TRBV4-2; CDR3 protein: CASSQSGSNTEAFF; CDR3 DNA: TGTGCCAGCAGCCAAAGCGGGTCGAACACTGAAGCTTTCTTT
clone size: NA; J gene: TRBJ1-2; D gene: NA; V gene: TRBV3-1/TRBV3-2; CDR3 protein: CASSQEGVPYGYTF; CDR3 DNA: TGTGCCAGCAGCCAAGAAGGGGTCCCCTATGGCTACACCTTC
clone size: NA; J gene: TRBJ1-5; D gene: TRBD1; V gene: TRBV11-2; CDR3 protein: CASSLDGTGFQPQHF; CDR3 DNA: TGTGCCAGCAGCTTAGATGGGACAGGGTTTCAGCCCCAGCATTTT
clone size: NA; J gene: TRBJ1-6; D gene: NA; V gene: TRBV5-7; CDR3 protein: CASSLGKELGGNSPLHF; CDR3 DNA: TGTGCCAGCAGCTTGGGGAAAGAGTTGGGGGGAAATTCACCCCTCCACTTT
clone size: NA; J gene: TRBJ2-3; D gene: TRBD2; V gene: TRBV27; CDR3 protein: CASSSGTSGMTDTQYF; CDR3 DNA: TGTGCCAGCAGTTCGGGGACTAGCGGGATGACAGATACGCAGTATTTT
clone size: NA; J gene: TRBJ2-1; D gene: TRBD2; V gene: TRBV4-2; CDR3 protein: CASSQRGLAGDNEQFF; CDR3 DNA: TGTGCCAGCAGCCAGAGGGGACTAGCGGGAGACAATGAGCAGTTCTTC
clone size: NA; J gene: TRBJ1-5; D gene: TRBD1; V gene: TRBV24-1; CDR3 protein: CATSDTTGGDQPQHF; CDR3 DNA: TGTGCCACCAGTGACACCACAGGGGGCGACCAGCCCCAGCATTTT
clone size: NA; J gene: TRBJ2-5; D gene: TRBD2; V gene: TRBV5-1; CDR3 protein: CASSPAGTSGVETQYF; CDR3 DNA: TGCGCCAGCAGCCCCGCCGGGACTAGCGGGGTGGAGACCCAGTACTTC
clone size: NA; J gene: TRBJ2-4; D gene: NA; V gene: TRBV28; CDR3 protein: CASSTKNIQYF; CDR3 DNA: TGTGCCAGCAGCACCAAAAACATTCAGTACTTC
clone size: once; J gene: TRBJ1-6; D gene: NA; V gene: TRBV5-5; CDR3 protein: CASSLERAVAPLHF; CDR3 DNA: TGTGCCAGCAGCTTGGAGAGGGCAGTCGCACCCCTCCACTTT
clone size: NA; J gene: TRBJ2-3; D gene: NA; V gene: TRBV4-1; CDR3 protein: CASSQEARSTDTQYF; CDR3 DNA: TGCGCCAGCAGCCAAGAGGCACGAAGCACAGATACGCAGTATTTT
clone size: NA; J gene: TRBJ1-6; D gene: NA; V gene: TRBV16; CDR3 protein: CASSQSADERYNSPLHF; CDR3 DNA: TGTGCCAGCAGCCAATCAGCAGATGAGCGCTATAATTCACCCCTCCACTTT
clone size: NA; J gene: TRBJ1-1; D gene: TRBD1; V gene: TRBV29-1; CDR3 protein: CSVDQGAQSPEAFF; CDR3 DNA: TGCAGCGTTGATCAGGGGGCGCAGTCTCCTGAAGCTTTCTTT
clone size: NA; J gene: TRBJ2-1; D gene: TRBD2; V gene: TRBV30; CDR3 protein: CAWSVGSGSYNEQFF; CDR3 DNA: TGTGCCTGGAGTGTGGGTAGCGGGAGCTACAATGAGCAGTTCTTC
clone size: NA; J gene: TRBJ2-7; D gene: NA; V gene: TRBV11-2; CDR3 protein: CASSSSAGGMYEQYF; CDR3 DNA: TGTGCCAGCAGCTCGAGTGCAGGGGGGATGTACGAGCAGTACTTC